This TCR beta chain was profiled in a study of blood T cell repertoires in COVID-19. Study-wide background: Material from acute and convalescent COVID-19 was sourced from the United States, Italy and Spain. The analysed material was cDNA or gDNA that came from T cells, B-cell-depleted T cells, or PBMCs.

Original handling: The authors estimated nucleated cell counts from reference gene primer amplification. TCRdb keeps only in-frame clones here, not all; method: immunoSEQ multiplex PCR. V and J calls and clone size follow that table, whereas D and trimming were derived from the DNA. The sample has some 150,000 clones; roughly 80% are singletons. The V gene's germline CDR1 is LNHDA and CDR2 SQIVND (reference sequence). This CDR3 spans 14 amino acids. V dropped 4 bases and J dropped 3 bases, with 12 bases sitting between them. The TCR comes from a human donor in a cohort sampled during active COVID-19. The chain links TRBV19 to TRBJ1-1; D remains ambiguous. Material for sequencing was peripheral blood. The CDR3 region has the DNA TGTGCCAGTAGTACGGGGAGAGGAGACACTGAAGCTTTCTTT. Translation: CASSTGRGDTEAFF. Filled out from reference TRBV19 and TRBJ1-1, the complete variable domain reads DGGITQSPKYLFRKEGQNVTLSCEQNLNHDAMYWYRQDPGQGLRLIYYSQIVNDFQKGDIAEGYSVSREKKESFPLTVTSAQKNPTAFYLCASSTGRGDTEAFFGQGTRLTVV.